A selection of T cell receptor beta chains follows, all from one sample in a study of cytomegalovirus exposure and HLA in healthy donors. Repertoires were generated with immunoSEQ multiplex PCR, while TCRdb's copy carries only in-frame clones and drops some. The sample lists 120,000 to 150,000 clones; roughly 66% were seen once. The sample comprised PBMCs. These receptors all stem from a woman aged 55 to 70 in good health and CMV-seronegative. Both conserved end residues are part of each CDR3. The D gene is left open where the match is weak. A clone size is listed for some rows: how often the clone was seen (once, few, many), or a class if it is expanded.

clone_size: -
d_call: TRBD2
j_call: TRBJ2-1
v_call: TRBV6-6
cdr3_aa: CASSYPAGAYNEQFF
cdr3_nt: TGTGCCAGCAGTTACCCAGCGGGGGCCTACAATGAGCAGTTCTTC

clone_size: once
d_call: -
j_call: TRBJ2-1
v_call: TRBV19
cdr3_aa: CASKRGAVNNEQFF
cdr3_nt: TGTGCCAGTAAGCGTGGAGCGGTGAACAATGAGCAGTTCTTC

clone_size: few
d_call: TRBD2
j_call: TRBJ2-1
v_call: TRBV10-3
cdr3_aa: CAISSGRLDEQFF
cdr3_nt: TGTGCCATCAGTAGCGGGAGACTGGATGAGCAGTTCTTC

clone_size: few
d_call: TRBD1
j_call: TRBJ2-7
v_call: TRBV7-7
cdr3_aa: CASSPMGQGAYEQYF
cdr3_nt: TGTGCTAGCAGCCCCATGGGACAGGGGGCCTACGAGCAGTACTTC

clone_size: -
d_call: -
j_call: TRBJ2-3
v_call: TRBV5-1
cdr3_aa: CASSFREVRADTQYF
cdr3_nt: TGCGCCAGCAGCTTCCGGGAAGTTAGGGCCGATACGCAGTATTTT

clone_size: -
d_call: -
j_call: TRBJ2-1
v_call: TRBV20-1
cdr3_aa: CSARANEQFF
cdr3_nt: TGCAGTGCTAGGGCAAATGAGCAGTTCTTC

clone_size: -
d_call: TRBD1
j_call: TRBJ2-7
v_call: TRBV6-6
cdr3_aa: CASRPGGRNYEQYF
cdr3_nt: TGTGCCAGCAGACCAGGGGGACGAAACTACGAGCAGTACTTC

clone_size: -
d_call: -
j_call: TRBJ1-1
v_call: TRBV7-8
cdr3_aa: CASSIGAGVGTEAFF
cdr3_nt: TGTGCCAGCAGCATAGGAGCAGGGGTTGGGACTGAAGCTTTCTTT

clone_size: few
d_call: TRBD2
j_call: TRBJ2-1
v_call: TRBV14
cdr3_aa: CASSPGTSTYNEQFF
cdr3_nt: TGTGCCAGCAGCCCCGGGACTAGCACCTACAATGAGCAGTTCTTC

clone_size: -
d_call: -
j_call: TRBJ2-7
v_call: TRBV27
cdr3_aa: CASSLSQQGFKQYEQYF
cdr3_nt: TGTGCCAGCAGTTTATCCCAACAGGGTTTTAAGCAATACGAGCAGTACTTC

clone_size: -
d_call: -
j_call: TRBJ1-2
v_call: TRBV19
cdr3_aa: CASSTDINYGYTF
cdr3_nt: TGTGCCAGTAGTACCGACATCAACTATGGCTACACCTTC

clone_size: -
d_call: -
j_call: TRBJ2-5
v_call: TRBV9
cdr3_aa: CASSGADEETQYF
cdr3_nt: TGTGCCAGCAGCGGGGCAGACGAAGAGACCCAGTACTTC

clone_size: few
d_call: -
j_call: TRBJ1-4
v_call: TRBV7-2
cdr3_aa: CASSLRGIEKLFF
cdr3_nt: TGTGCCAGCAGCTTACGGGGGATTGAAAAACTGTTTTTT

clone_size: few
d_call: -
j_call: TRBJ2-3
v_call: TRBV20-1
cdr3_aa: CSATVTYTQYF
cdr3_nt: TGCAGTGCTACGGTTACCTATACGCAGTATTTT

clone_size: -
d_call: TRBD1
j_call: TRBJ2-1
v_call: TRBV18
cdr3_aa: CASSPGTGSYNEQFF
cdr3_nt: TGTGCCAGCTCGCCCGGGACAGGGTCCTACAATGAGCAGTTCTTC

clone_size: -
d_call: -
j_call: TRBJ1-4
v_call: TRBV5-1
cdr3_aa: CASSPGGTTNEKLFF
cdr3_nt: TGCGCCAGCAGCCCCGGGGGGACAACTAATGAAAAACTGTTTTTT

clone_size: -
d_call: TRBD1
j_call: TRBJ2-2
v_call: TRBV7-6
cdr3_aa: CASSAQTGGLTGELFF
cdr3_nt: TGTGCCAGCAGCGCCCAGACAGGGGGATTAACCGGGGAGCTGTTTTTT

clone_size: -
d_call: TRBD1
j_call: TRBJ2-7
v_call: TRBV6-5
cdr3_aa: CASRHGQGIYYEQYF
cdr3_nt: TGTGCCAGCAGGCATGGACAGGGAATATACTACGAGCAGTACTTC

clone_size: -
d_call: TRBD2
j_call: TRBJ2-5
v_call: TRBV15
cdr3_aa: CATSRDPKAGGRGETQYF
cdr3_nt: TGTGCCACCAGCAGAGACCCAAAAGCGGGGGGGCGAGGAGAGACCCAGTACTTC

clone_size: -
d_call: TRBD1
j_call: TRBJ1-2
v_call: TRBV7-8
cdr3_aa: CASSLAGQGGYGYTF
cdr3_nt: TGTGCCAGCAGCTTAGCGGGACAGGGTGGCTATGGCTACACCTTC

clone_size: -
d_call: TRBD2
j_call: TRBJ2-7
v_call: TRBV4-1
cdr3_aa: CASSQLRLAGGEQYF
cdr3_nt: TGCGCCAGCAGCCAACTCCGACTAGCGGGAGGCGAGCAGTACTTC

clone_size: -
d_call: TRBD2
j_call: TRBJ2-2
v_call: TRBV9
cdr3_aa: CASSPYLVAGRLAGVTGELFF
cdr3_nt: TGTGCCAGCAGCCCCTACCTCGTTGCAGGGCGTCTAGCGGGGGTCACCGGGGAGCTGTTTTTT